These 5 T cell receptor beta chains came from one sample sequenced in a study of blood T cell repertoires in COVID-19. Assay used: immunoSEQ multiplex PCR; TCRdb lists only in-frame clones, some missing. The data contain 200,000 to 250,000 clones, around nine tenths of them singletons. Sequences were obtained from PBMCs or T cells enriched from blood (not recorded which). These receptors were collected from a woman between 50 and 59 years old who had recovered from COVID-19.

This clone came up a few times. The V call is TRBV5-5, the J call TRBJ1-5, with D hard to call. Germline V gives CDR1 SGHKS, CDR2 YYEKEE (reference sequence). Trimming shortened V by 1 base and J by 4 bases, and 12 bases separated the two germline ends. This CDR3 spans 15 amino acids. The CDR3 here is CASSLLPSENQPQHF. The CDR3 DNA follows: TGTGCCAGCAGCTTGCTGCCCAGCGAGAATCAGCCCCAGCATTTT.

The V and J genes are TRBV9 and TRBJ2-6; 7 positions match TRBD1. Germline V gene data show CDR1 as SGDLS and CDR2 as YYNGEE. CDR3 size: 18 residues. V shed 3 bases, J shed 1 base, and the junction held 10 bases outside the gene matches. The CDR3 reads CASSARTGFSSGANVLTF. DNA for the CDR3: TGTGCCAGCAGCGCAAGGACAGGTTTTTCTTCTGGGGCCAACGTCCTGACTTTC.

The CDR3 here is CATRGTGDHNTGELFF. Written as DNA, the CDR3 is TGTGCCACCAGGGGAACAGGGGATCACAACACCGGGGAGCTGTTTTTT. V usage is TRBV24-1 and J usage is TRBJ2-2; TRBD1 agrees at 7 bases. CDR3 length equals 16 residues. CDR1 is KGHDR and CDR2 is SFDVKD in the germline V gene. Germline trimming cut 7 bases from V and 2 bases from J; bases unmatched to any gene: 9.

V is TRBV4-2 and J is TRBJ1-6, with 9 nucleotides matching TRBD1. Per the germline V gene, CDR1 is LGHNA and CDR2 is YNFKEQ. CDR3 length: 17 amino acids. V lost 4 bases to trimming and J lost 4 bases; unmatched junction nucleotides: 8. The CDR3 nucleotides are TGTGCCAGCAGCCGAACAGGGGGCGCGGTTTATAATTCACCCCTCCACTTT. This sequence encodes CASSRTGGAVYNSPLHF.

The chain couples TRBV4-1 to TRBJ1-2; tentatively, D is TRBD1 (5 bases). The CDR3 length is 14 residues. Trimming cost V 0 bases and J 8 bases, with 13 bases left between them. Germline V lookup: CDR1 MGHRA, CDR2 YSYEKL. The CDR3 coding sequence is TGCGCCAGCAGCCAAGATCTTGCAGGGCGCGGCTACACCTTC. Translating it yields CASSQDLAGRGYTF.